This is a list of T cell receptor beta chains from one sample in a study of shared clonotypes between healthy human individuals. Some clones are missing from TCRdb's copy, which holds only in-frame ones; the method was immunoSEQ multiplex PCR. The sample shows approximately 470,000 clones, over 70% of them seen only once. Sequencing was carried out using PBMCs. The receptors stem from a woman between 35 and 50 years old in good health. Some clones in this sample may be carry-over from other donors' samples. Both conserved end residues are trimmed from each CDR3. D genes are given only for firm matches.

d_call	v_call	j_call	cdr3_aa
TRBD1	TRBV27	TRBJ1-5	ASSLGTGGYNQPQH
NA	TRBV7-2	TRBJ2-1	ASSLDRGGDNEQF
TRBD1	TRBV28	TRBJ1-1	ASSRSGGTEAF
NA	TRBV7-2	TRBJ1-2	ASSLGSGQSGYGYT
NA	TRBV6-5	TRBJ2-7	ASREAAGSSYEQY
NA	TRBV5-1	TRBJ2-7	ASSSNRAEQY
TRBD2	TRBV10-1	TRBJ2-3	ASSQFSGSLTDTQY
TRBD1	TRBV9	TRBJ1-5	ASSAGQGSNQPQH
NA	TRBV29-1	TRBJ2-7	SVVSRAEDEQY
NA	TRBV14	TRBJ1-1	ASSQVSWDTEAF
TRBD2	TRBV7-4	TRBJ2-7	ASSFLAGRSLGNYEQY
TRBD1	TRBV6-1	TRBJ2-1	AITGTASRYNEQF